Here is one T cell receptor beta chain with its context. Its antigen is unidentified. This sample is part of a study of vaccination effects on CD4 cells after COVID-19. CD4+ T cells specific for antigen were expanded with viral peptide pools by the ViraFEST assay before sequencing. CD4+ T cell isolation took place after 10 days of culture. Everyone in the study got two shots of either the BNT162b2 or mRNA-1273 vaccine. V lost 5 bases, J lost 5 bases, and 15 bases lay in between. This CDR3 is built from 14 residues. Germline values: CDR1 LNHDA, CDR2 SQIVND (reference sequence). TCRdb keeps only in-frame clones here, not all; method: immunoSEQ multiplex PCR. The sample records about 27,000 clones, 83% being singletons.

The sequence came from a human donor who received a COVID-19 vaccine. Some clones in this sample may be carry-over from other donors' samples. The sample here was CD4+ T cells from PBMCs cultured with HCoV-NL63 spike peptides, taken after COVID-19 vaccination. The chain couples TRBV19 to TRBJ1-2, with a possible D match to TRBD1 (5 bases). DNA for the CDR3: TGTGCCAGTAGTCTCCGGGCAGGGAGGTATGGCTACACCTTC. Translation gives CASSLRAGRYGYTF.